This T cell receptor beta chain comes out of a study of blood T cell repertoires in COVID-19. Across the whole study: Sites in the United States, Italy and Spain provided acute and convalescent COVID-19 samples.

Looked up from germline, CDR1 is GTSNPN and CDR2 is SVGIG (reference sequence). The CDR3 consists of 13 residues. Trimming left V 3 bases short and J 3 bases short, with 11 bases between. TCRdb keeps only in-frame clones here, not all; method: immunoSEQ multiplex PCR. The table lists about 160,000 clones, 80% to 90% of them singletons, with 13% in the top ten. The chain carries TRBV30 and TRBJ1-1; no clear D gene. Input material: peripheral blood. This receptor was obtained from a man aged 18 to 30 with COVID-19, enrolled during active disease. The CDR3 DNA reads as TGTGCCTGGAGGCCTCTTCGGGACACTGAAGCTTTCTTT. The encoded protein is CAWRPLRDTEAFF.